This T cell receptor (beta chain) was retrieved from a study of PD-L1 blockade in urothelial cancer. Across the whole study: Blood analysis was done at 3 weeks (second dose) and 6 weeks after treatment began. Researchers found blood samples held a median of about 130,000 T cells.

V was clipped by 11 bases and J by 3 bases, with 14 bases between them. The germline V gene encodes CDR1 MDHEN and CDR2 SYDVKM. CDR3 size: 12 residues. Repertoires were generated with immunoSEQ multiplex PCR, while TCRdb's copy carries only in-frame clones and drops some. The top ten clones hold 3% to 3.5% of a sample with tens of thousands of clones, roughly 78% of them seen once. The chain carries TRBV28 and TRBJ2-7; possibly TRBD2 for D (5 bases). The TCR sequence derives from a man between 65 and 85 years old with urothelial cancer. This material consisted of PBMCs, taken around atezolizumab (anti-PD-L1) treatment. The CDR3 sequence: CAGSGGSYEQYF. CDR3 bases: TGTGCCGGGAGCGGTGGGAGCTACGAGCAGTACTTC.